The next 3 T cell receptor beta chains were all read from a single sample in a study of blood T cell repertoires in COVID-19. Sequencing was performed with immunoSEQ multiplex PCR; in TCRdb, only in-frame clones are kept and a portion is missing. The table records around 91,000 clones, over 75% of them present only once. The sequencing input was peripheral blood. The receptors derive from a human donor in a cohort sampled during active COVID-19.

J is TRBJ2-3 and V is TRBV2; a weak D match, TRBD2 (6 bases). CDR3 size: 16 residues. Germline V gene lookup returns CDR1 SNHLY and CDR2 FYNNEI. Between the trimmed V and J ends, which lost 1 base and 1 base, there was a span of 12 bases. The CDR3 is CASSEGQAGRTDTQYF. In DNA, the CDR3 is TGTGCCAGCAGTGAAGGGCAAGCGGGCCGCACAGATACGCAGTATTTT.

To note about this clone: At one end, the junction sequence differs from germline, possibly due to a read error. The same CDR3 arises from other DNA sequences in this sample as well. The V call is TRBV9, the J call TRBJ1-1; D is undetermined. Germline V gene lookup returns CDR1 SGDLS and CDR2 YYNGEE. The CDR3 has 14 residues. CDR3 in DNA: TGTGCCAGCAGCTTTGGGCATTTGAACACTGAGGCTTTCTTT. It translates to CASSFGHLNTEAFF. Full variable domain (rest looked up from reference TRBV9 and TRBJ1-1): DSGVTQTPKHLITATGQRVTLRCSPRSGDLSVYWYQQSLDQGLQFLIQYYNGEERAKGNILERFSAQQFPDLHSELNLSSLELGDSALYFCASSFGHLNTEAFFGQGTRLTVV.

The chain combines TRBV5-1 with TRBJ2-1; 10 nucleotides match TRBD2. The CDR3 runs to 17 residues. Germline loops: CDR1 SGHRS, CDR2 YFSETQ. Trimming at V came to 0 bases and at J to 0 bases, leaving 3 bases not matched to a gene. Here the CDR3 DNA reads TGCGCCAGCAGCTTGGCTTCTAGCGGGAGCTCCTACAATGAGCAGTTCTTC. This gives the protein CASSLASSGSSYNEQFF.